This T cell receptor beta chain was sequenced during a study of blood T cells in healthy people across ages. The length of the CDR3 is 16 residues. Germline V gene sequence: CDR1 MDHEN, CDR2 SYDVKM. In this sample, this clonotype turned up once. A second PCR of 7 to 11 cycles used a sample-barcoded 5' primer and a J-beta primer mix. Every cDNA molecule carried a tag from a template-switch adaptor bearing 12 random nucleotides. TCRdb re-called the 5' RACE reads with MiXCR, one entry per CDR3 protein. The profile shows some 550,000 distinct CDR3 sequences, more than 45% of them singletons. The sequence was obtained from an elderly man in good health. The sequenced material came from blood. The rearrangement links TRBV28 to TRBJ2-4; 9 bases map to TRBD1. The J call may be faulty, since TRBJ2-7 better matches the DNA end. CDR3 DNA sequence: TGTGCCAGCAGTTCTACCGGGACAGGGAGTAGTTACGAGCAGTACTTC. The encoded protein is CASSSTGTGSSYEQYF.